These 26 T cell receptor beta chains originate from one sample sequenced in a study of T cells of healthy individuals. TCRdb re-derived calls from the 5' RACE reads in MiXCR, one entry per CDR3 protein. The repertoire includes approximately 52,000 distinct CDR3 sequences, about 14% of them detected once, and around 15% sits in the top ten. The receptors stem from a human donor in good health.

The chain combines TRBV2 with TRBJ2-5; D perhaps matches TRBD1 (5 bases). V was shortened by 3 bases and J by 4 bases, with 15 bases between the two germline ends. The length of the CDR3 is 15 residues. Germline lookup yields CDR1 SNHLY and CDR2 FYNNEI. CDR3 loop: CASSESSGCAETQYF. The CDR3 DNA reads as TGTGCCAGCAGTGAGTCTTCAGGGTGCGCAGAGACCCAGTACTTC. The complete variable domain, with remaining parts taken from reference TRBV2 and TRBJ2-5, reads EPEVTQTPSHQVTQMGQEVILRCVPISNHLYFYWYRQILGQKVEFLVSFYNNEISEKSEIFDDQFSVERPDGSNFTLKIRSTKLEDSAMYFCASSESSGCAETQYFGPGTRLLVL.

This clonotype was counted between two and nine times. The chain combines TRBV7-3 with TRBJ2-3; D call uncertain. CDR1 is SGHTA and CDR2 is FQGTGA in the germline V gene. The CDR3 runs 13 residues. With 6 bases removed from V and 5 bases from J, the gap between germline ends came to 12 bases. CDR3 nucleotides: TGTGCCAGCAGTCAAAACTTGGGAGATACGCAGTATTTT. Residues: CASSQNLGDTQYF.

The gene calls are TRBV6-4 and TRBJ1-1; 7 nucleotides line up with TRBD1. The CDR3 extends over 13 amino acids. The germline gives CDR1 MRHNA, CDR2 SNTAGT. J was trimmed by 11 bases and V by 6 bases; bases with no gene match: 12. The CDR3 protein is CASRQNGQAQAFF. CDR3 DNA: TGTGCCAGCAGGCAAAACGGACAGGCTCAGGCTTTCTTT.

Many counts were recorded for this clonotype. The chain carries TRBV9 and TRBJ1-5; perhaps TRBD1 as D (6 bases). The CDR3 runs to 15 residues. V was pared by 3 bases and J by 6 bases, with 16 bases between. CDR1 is SGDLS and CDR2 is YYNGEE in the germline V gene. Here the CDR3 reads CASSGSWGAGQPQHF. The CDR3 region has the DNA TGTGCCAGCAGCGGAAGTTGGGGGGCAGGTCAGCCCCAGCATTTT.

The gene calls are TRBV30 and TRBJ2-5; perhaps TRBD1 as D (5 bases). Germline V gives CDR1 GTSNPN, CDR2 SVGIG (reference sequence). The CDR3 runs to 11 residues. The CDR3 sequence: CALDIGETQYF. Here the CDR3 DNA reads TGTGCATTGGACATTGGCGAGACCCAGTACTTC.

The table lists this clonotype with a few counts. DNA of the CDR3: TGTGCCAGCAGCTTTGACAGGGGCTTCGCCGAGACCCAGTACTTC. The encoded protein is CASSFDRGFAETQYF. The chain joins TRBV7-2 to TRBJ2-5, with TRBD1 identical over 8 bases. This CDR3 has 15 residues. Germline lookup yields CDR1 SGHTA and CDR2 FQGNSA. With V trimmed by 3 bases and J by 5 bases, 8 bases remained unmatched.

This clonotype has ten or more counts. The chain couples TRBV2 to TRBJ2-5; no firm D call. Germline CDR1 reads SNHLY; CDR2 reads FYNNEI. Trimming stripped 9 bases from V and 6 bases from J, with 8 bases between. The CDR3 is 10 residues long. CDR3 sequence: CASVSKTQYF. CDR3 coding DNA: TGTGCCAGTGTGTCGAAGACCCAGTACTTC.

This sequence joins TRBV5-1 and TRBJ2-5; 7 bases are shared with TRBD2. Germline assignment: CDR1 SGHRS and CDR2 YFSETQ. Unmatched junction bases numbered 8, after V lost 7 bases and J lost 5 bases. This CDR3 is 13 amino acids long. CDR3 coding DNA: TGCGCCAGCTGGGAGGGGCCGCGGGAGACCCAGTACTTC. Translating gives CASWEGPRETQYF.

This rearrangement joins TRBV5-6 to TRBJ2-1; D is tentatively TRBD1 or TRBD2 (6 bases each). The germline V gene has CDR1 SGHDT and CDR2 YYEEEE. The CDR3 runs 14 residues. With 1 base removed from V and 5 bases from J, the gap between germline ends came to 10 bases. The CDR3 region is CASSLRRGHNEQFF. The CDR3, as DNA: TGTGCCAGCAGCTTGCGTCGGGGGCACAATGAGCAGTTCTTC.

The sample holds a few counts of this clonotype. This chain links TRBV5-1 with TRBJ1-6; D unresolved. Germline-derived CDR1 and CDR2 are SGHRS and YFSETQ. Between the trimmed V and J ends, which lost 2 bases and 10 bases, there was a span of 7 bases. CDR3 length: 12 amino acids. The CDR3 sequence: CASSFRDSPLHF. The CDR3 DNA reads as TGCGCCAGCAGCTTCAGAGACTCACCCCTCCACTTT. Complete variable domain (other parts from reference TRBV5-1 and TRBJ1-6): KAGVTQTPRYLIKTRGQQVTLSCSPISGHRSVSWYQQTPGQGLQFLFEYFSETQRNKGNFPGRFSGRQFSNSRSEMNVSTLELGDSALYLCASSFRDSPLHFGNGTRLTVT.

Ten or more counts support this clonotype. J is TRBJ1-5 and V is TRBV10-3; 8 nucleotides match TRBD1. The CDR3 contains 14 residues. Germline CDR1 ENHRY, CDR2 SYGVKD. V was pared by 5 bases and J by 4 bases, with 4 bases of the junction left unmatched. CDR3 sequence: CAISPQGGNQPQHF. For the CDR3, the DNA is TGTGCCATCAGTCCACAGGGGGGGAATCAGCCCCAGCATTTT.

The chain joins TRBV5-4 to TRBJ2-5, with D hard to call. Germline assignment: CDR1 SGHNT and CDR2 YYREEE (reference sequence). The CDR3 is 14 amino acids. Trimming cost V 1 base and J 1 base, with 8 bases left between them. For the CDR3, the DNA is TGTGCCAGCAGCTTGAGAACAGCCCAAGAGACCCAGTACTTC. Translating it yields CASSLRTAQETQYF.

V usage is TRBV6-5 and J usage is TRBJ2-7, with 7 positions matching TRBD2. The CDR3 runs to 15 residues. The V gene's germline CDR1 is MNHEY and CDR2 SVGAGI. The V segment lost 6 bases and the J segment 3 bases; nucleotides outside the gene matches: 11. CDR3: CASRLEAGVVYEQYF. For the CDR3, the DNA is TGTGCCAGCAGACTAGAGGCGGGAGTCGTCTACGAGCAGTACTTC.

V usage is TRBV9 and J usage is TRBJ1-2, with D unclear. Germline V CDR1 and CDR2: SGDLS, YYNGEE. The V end lost 0 bases, the J end lost 3 bases, and 12 bases lay between the germline ends. The CDR3 loop spans 15 amino acids. In DNA, the CDR3 is TGTGCCAGCAGCGTAGCTGAGCAGGCGTACTATGGCTACACCTTC. This encodes CASSVAEQAYYGYTF.

V usage is TRBV23-1 and J usage is TRBJ2-3; the D is unclear. TRBV23-1 is sorted into the ORF group, with uncertain function. V lost 7 bases to trimming and J lost 6 bases, with 17 bases between them. CDR3 size: 14 residues. In DNA form, the CDR3 reads TGCGCCAGCAACCCCGAGGAAGCCCGGGATACGCAGTATTTT. This translates into CASNPEEARDTQYF.

Only a few counts were recorded for this clonotype. The chain combines TRBV28 with TRBJ1-2; D not certain. This CDR3 is 12 amino acids long. CDR1 is MDHEN and CDR2 is SYDVKM in the germline V gene. V was trimmed by 4 bases and J by 8 bases, leaving 11 bases between them. CDR3 sequence (DNA): TGTGCCAGCAGTTCGTTGGGCCTAGGCTACACCTTC. This sequence encodes CASSSLGLGYTF.

Ten or more counts support this clonotype. The chain couples TRBV7-2 to TRBJ2-5, with 9 bases lining up with TRBD2. Germline CDR1 SGHTA, CDR2 FQGNSA. J gave up 5 bases and V 5 bases, and 12 bases lay outside the gene matches. The CDR3 is made up of 16 amino acids. In DNA form, the CDR3 reads TGTGCCAGCAGCCAGTCGGGCGGGGGGGTTTATGAGACCCAGTACTTC. Translated: CASSQSGGGVYETQYF. Complete variable domain (other parts from reference TRBV7-2 and TRBJ2-5): GAGVSQSPSNKVTEKGKDVELRCDPISGHTALYWYRQSLGQGLEFLIYFQGNSAPDKSGLPSDRFSAERTGGSVSTLTIQRTQQEDSAVYLCASSQSGGGVYETQYFGPGTRLLVL.

J is TRBJ1-5 and V is TRBV20-1; D gene unclear. Germline-derived CDR1 and CDR2 are DFQATT and SNEGSKA (reference sequence). Trimming shortened V by 5 bases and J by 3 bases, and 8 bases separated the two germline ends. CDR3 size: 12 residues. For the CDR3, the DNA is TGCAGTGCTGCCCGGATCAATCAGCCCCAGCATTTT. Amino acid sequence: CSAARINQPQHF.

This clonotype appeared many times. The rearrangement links TRBV28 to TRBJ2-2; no clear D. V lost 6 bases and J 5 bases, leaving 10 bases between the germline ends. The CDR3 runs to 13 residues. Germline values: CDR1 MDHEN, CDR2 SYDVKM. CDR3 region: CASRVWVTGELFF. In nucleotides, the CDR3 is TGTGCCAGCAGGGTATGGGTGACCGGGGAGCTGTTTTTT.

This clonotype was counted at least ten times. J is TRBJ2-1 and V is TRBV9; 15 bases line up with TRBD2. The germline gives CDR1 SGDLS, CDR2 YYNGEE. The CDR3 contains 15 residues. Trimming cost V 3 bases and J 6 bases; bases outside gene matches: 1. The CDR3: CASSGTSGGGNEQFF. CDR3 DNA: TGTGCCAGCAGCGGGACTAGCGGGGGGGGCAATGAGCAGTTCTTC.

There are many counts of this clonotype. The chain recombines TRBV4-1 with TRBJ1-5; possibly TRBD1 for D (5 bases). The CDR3 sequence is 14 residues long. Germline values: CDR1 MGHRA, CDR2 YSYEKL. Trimming stripped 4 bases from V and 9 bases from J, with 16 bases between. CDR3 residues: CASSLRGGLGPQHF. In DNA, the CDR3 is TGCGCCAGCAGCCTGAGGGGAGGCCTTGGGCCCCAGCATTTT.

This clonotype was counted ten times or more. The rearrangement links TRBV11-2 to TRBJ2-3, with 13 nucleotides matching TRBD2. Germline V gives CDR1 SGHAT, CDR2 FQNNGV. There are 18 residues in the CDR3. After removal of 5 bases from V and 1 base from J, the junction contained 9 bases not matched to a gene. The CDR3 DNA is TGTGCCAGCAGCCAGAGGACTAGCGGGAGAGGGGGCACAGATACGCAGTATTTT. Translation gives CASSQRTSGRGGTDTQYF.

This clonotype has at least ten counts. The chain uses TRBV15 and TRBJ2-5; the D call may be TRBD1 or TRBD2 (5 bases each). With 7 bases removed from V and 2 bases from J, the gap between germline ends came to 17 bases. The CDR3 sequence is 15 residues long. Germline CDR1 and CDR2: LNHNV and YYDKDF (reference sequence). The DNA for the CDR3 is TGTGCCACCACTCCTCGGAGAGGGGTGCAAGAGACCCAGTACTTC. Translation gives CATTPRRGVQETQYF.

This clonotype occurred many times. This chain joins TRBV20-1 and TRBJ1-6, with D tentatively TRBD1 (6 bases). This CDR3 comprises 14 residues. The V gene's germline CDR1 is DFQATT and CDR2 SNEGSKA (reference sequence). V was shortened by 4 bases and J by 5 bases, with 12 bases between the two germline ends. CDR3 nucleotides: TGCAGTGCTACACAAGACAGGAATAATTCACCCCTCCACTTT. Translating it yields CSATQDRNNSPLHF.

This chain uses TRBV20-1 with TRBJ2-3; 10 bases line up with TRBD2. Germline CDR1 is DFQATT and CDR2 is SNEGSKA (reference sequence). CDR3 size: 14 residues. The V segment lost 8 bases and the J segment 3 bases; nucleotides outside the gene matches: 8. CDR3 sequence: CSYTLAGTTDTQYF. The CDR3 DNA sequence: TGCAGTTATACACTAGCGGGAACAACAGATACGCAGTATTTT.

This clonotype appeared many times. The V call is TRBV29-1, the J call TRBJ1-3, with 11 bases that match TRBD1. Trimming removed 7 bases from V and 2 bases from J; junction bases left unmatched: 4. The CDR3 is 14 residues long. Germline V gives CDR1 SQVTM, CDR2 ANQGSEA. The CDR3 here is CSGADRGPGNTIYF. The CDR3 DNA reads TGCAGCGGGGCGGACAGGGGGCCTGGAAACACCATATATTTT.